These 10 T cell receptor beta chains came from one sample sequenced in a study of CD8+CD57+ T cells in acquired aplastic anemia. Patients included in sequencing had previously demonstrated CD8+CD57+ cell expansion by flow cytometry. Genomic DNA was employed as the template in profiling TCR beta VDJ and CDR3. Via MiXCR, TCRdb re-called the reads, giving one row per CDR3 protein. The table records around 200,000 distinct CDR3 sequences, 50% to 65% of them present only once. Sequencing was carried out using sorted CD4+, CD8+, or CD8+CD57+ T cells (not recorded which) from PBMCs. These receptor sequences come from a human donor with aplastic anemia.

This clonotype was detected many times. V is TRBV7-9 and J is TRBJ1-6; a possible D gene is TRBD1 (6 bases). Trimming cost V 6 bases and J 5 bases, with 17 bases left between them. This CDR3 contains 16 residues. Germline values: CDR1 SEHNR, CDR2 FQNEAQ (reference sequence). CDR3 nucleotides: TGTGCCAGCAGTTCTGACCGGGACACCAATAATTCACCCCTCCACTTT. As protein: CASSSDRDTNNSPLHF.

The rearrangement links TRBV10-2 to TRBJ1-1, with a possible D match to TRBD1 (5 bases). With 6 bases removed from V and 8 bases from J, the gap between germline ends came to 19 bases. Germline CDR1 reads WSHSY; CDR2 reads SAAADI. The CDR3 is made up of 14 amino acids. The CDR3 sequence: CASRPSGGTGEAFF. The CDR3 nucleotides read TGCGCCAGCAGACCGTCGGGTGGGACCGGGGAAGCTTTCTTT.

The chain links TRBV7-6 to TRBJ1-6; D may be TRBD1 (6 bases). The CDR3 length is 18 residues. V dropped 4 bases and J dropped 7 bases, with 23 bases sitting between them. Germline V gives CDR1 SGHVS, CDR2 FNYEAQ. CDR3: CASSSSGVGELFNSPLHF. For the CDR3, the DNA is TGTGCCAGCAGCTCCTCAGGGGTCGGGGAGCTGTTCAATTCACCCCTCCACTTT. The full variable domain, rest sourced from reference TRBV7-6 and TRBJ1-6, is GAGVSQSPRYKVTKRGQDVALRCDPISGHVSLYWYRQALGQGPEFLTYFNYEAQQDKSGLPNDRFSAERPEGSISTLTIQRTEQRDSAMYRCASSSSGVGELFNSPLHFGNGTRLTVT.

This clonotype showed up just a few times. The CDR3 spells CASSSGTGGNTIYF. The CDR3, as DNA: TGTGCCAGCAGTTCCGGGACAGGGGGAAACACCATATATTTT. The chain employs TRBV28 and TRBJ1-3; 9 bases match TRBD1. The CDR3 consists of 14 residues. The germline gives CDR1 MDHEN, CDR2 SYDVKM. Germline trimming cut 4 bases from V and 4 bases from J; bases unmatched to any gene: 2.

This chain connects TRBV9 to TRBJ2-5, with D hard to call. V was pared by 4 bases and J by 1 base, with 14 bases between. Germline loops: CDR1 SGDLS, CDR2 YYNGEE. This CDR3 region has 15 residues. The chain's CDR3 is CASSQEVGAQETQYF. For the CDR3, the DNA is TGTGCCAGCAGCCAAGAGGTAGGAGCCCAAGAGACCCAGTACTTC.

Only one count was recorded for this clonotype. The rearrangement links TRBV5-1 to TRBJ1-6; tentatively, D is TRBD1 (5 bases). V was cut by 3 bases and J by 7 bases, with 11 bases left in between. This CDR3 has 14 residues. Germline assignment: CDR1 SGHRS and CDR2 YFSETQ. Written as DNA, the CDR3 is TGCGCCAGCAGCTCCCATCGGGGGAATTCACCCCTCCACTTT. It encodes CASSSHRGNSPLHF.

The chain couples TRBV14 to TRBJ1-1; D uncertain. V lost 8 bases to trimming and J lost 7 bases, with 11 bases between them. Germline V gives CDR1 SGHDN, CDR2 FVKESK. The CDR3 has 11 residues. The CDR3 coding sequence is TGTGCCAGCGGGCGGACCAGTGAAGCTTTCTTT. Translation gives CASGRTSEAFF.

The chain combines TRBV2 with TRBJ1-3, with 7 bases that match TRBD1. The junction had 4 bases not matched to a gene; V was cut back by 8 bases and J by 9 bases. Germline V gene data show CDR1 as SNHLY and CDR2 as FYNNEI. The CDR3 consists of 11 residues. CDR3 in amino acids: CASLDRATIYF. CDR3 nucleotide sequence: TGTGCCAGCCTCGACAGGGCCACCATATATTTT.

This clonotype was observed once. V gene TRBV7-2 combines with J gene TRBJ1-2; 7 nucleotides align to TRBD1. The length of the CDR3 is 14 residues. Germline CDR1 is SGHTA and CDR2 is FQGNSA. V was clipped by 0 bases and J by 6 bases; unmatched bases: 4. The chain's CDR3 is CASSLAITGDGYTF. CDR3 sequence (DNA): TGTGCCAGCAGCTTAGCCATCACAGGGGATGGCTACACCTTC.

This clonotype was detected many times. The V call is TRBV14, the J call TRBJ1-2; the D gene is possibly TRBD1 (5 bases). V lost 4 bases and J lost 3, with 12 bases in between. Germline V CDR1 and CDR2: SGHDN, FVKESK. The CDR3 has 14 amino acids. Here the CDR3 reads CASSPWGMDYGYTF. The DNA for the CDR3 is TGTGCCAGCAGCCCCTGGGGGATGGACTATGGCTACACCTTC. Based on the CDR3 plus reference TRBV14 and TRBJ1-2, the full variable domain is EAGVTQFPSHSVIEKGQTVTLRCDPISGHDNLYWYRRVMGKEIKFLLHFVKESKQDESGMPNNRFLAERTGGTYSTLKVQPAELEDSGVYFCASSPWGMDYGYTFGSGTRLTVV.